The T cell receptor beta chain under discussion was sequenced for a study of OX40 agonist ivuxolimab in advanced cancers. The overall study: The dose-escalation cohort was approximately 80% male, with a mean age of about 60 years, ranging roughly 20 to 90. The study's findings and limits: Some patients without response likewise showed low normalized clonal expansion.

Only in-frame clones appear in the TCRdb table, and some are missing; sequencing was by immunoSEQ multiplex PCR. The sample contains roughly 34,000 clones, approximately 89% of which appear only once. This clone came up once. As yet, its antigen is unknown. This TCR was recovered from an adult with an advanced solid tumor such as melanoma, head and neck, liver or kidney cancer. The sample in question was CD4+ or CD8+ T cells sorted from blood, obtained in a trial of the OX40 agonist ivuxolimab.

The DNA for the CDR3 is TGTGCCAGTAGTATTGCAGGGCGGCCCATGAATGAGCAGTTCTTC. It is translated as CASSIAGRPMNEQFF. V and J are TRBV19 and TRBJ2-1, with D possibly being TRBD1 (5 bases). The germline V gene encodes CDR1 LNHDA and CDR2 SQIVND (reference sequence). This CDR3 is 15 amino acids long. Trimming left V 3 bases short and J 7 bases short, with 16 bases between.